The source of this T cell receptor beta chain is a study of blood T cell repertoires in COVID-19. At the level of the study: Sources were T cells, B-cell-depleted T cells, or PBMCs; the material itself was cDNA or gDNA.

Unmatched junction bases numbered 14, after V lost 5 bases and J lost 12 bases. Per the germline V gene, CDR1 is SEHNR and CDR2 is FQNEAQ (reference sequence). CDR3 size: 15 residues. Original methodology: For nucleated cells, counts were estimated from reference gene primer amplification. Some clones are missing from TCRdb's copy, which holds only in-frame ones; the method was immunoSEQ multiplex PCR. The V and J calls and clone size are taken from that table; D and trimming were inferred from the DNA. The top ten clones hold about 10% of a sample with fewer than 350,000 clones, about 89% of them seen once. This clone has just one count.

The gene calls are TRBV7-9 and TRBJ1-4, with 8 bases identical to TRBD1. The receptor comes from a man aged 40-55 years with active or convalescent COVID-19. The specimen sequenced was peripheral blood. In nucleotides, the CDR3 is TGTGCCAGCAGCCGTGTTCCAGGGGGCGGGGAGGAACTGTTTTTT. Its protein is CASSRVPGGGEELFF.